What follows is one T cell receptor beta chain and its context. What it binds is unknown. This sample was included in a study of human T cells and chemical hapten exposure. On the study more broadly: A patient group, mainly female, showed alopecia areata, totalis or universalis.

Time point described: patch test 1, 2 weeks after DPC sensitization. Treatment reported: therapeutic diphenylcyclopropenone sensitization with weekly scalp DPC. Drawing of blood took place ahead of applying each patch test. The CDR3 length is 15 residues. The germline V gene encodes CDR1 SQVTM and CDR2 ANQGSEA. V dropped 1 base and J dropped 3 bases, with 14 bases sitting between them. Study-level results: TCRs at a frequency above 1 in 1000 stayed unchanged with DPC sensitization. The immune response of these alopecia patients might not match healthy individuals'.

TCRdb reprocessed the RACE reads via MiXCR and lists one record per CDR3 protein. Of 150,000 to 200,000 distinct CDR3 sequences in the sample, around 13% were seen once. The sample was whole blood, taken in connection with sensitization to the hapten diphenylcyclopropenone (DPC). The chain combines TRBV29-1 with TRBJ2-3; TRBD1 might be the D (6 bases). The receptor was isolated from a woman in her twenties or thirties with alopecia areata. Some clones in this sample may be carry-over from other donors' samples. CDR3 coding DNA: TGCAGCGTTGAAGCGTCCGACAGGCGGACAGATACGCAGTATTTT. Translation: CSVEASDRRTDTQYF.